What follows describes a single T cell receptor (beta chain). Its antigen is undetermined. This sample was taken from a study of cytomegalovirus exposure and HLA in healthy donors. Study-wide results and caveats: Three chains linked to CMV were shown in vitro to be specific for CMV antigens. According to a subsequent analysis, TCR clusters from the first cohort were inclined to appear together in the 110 or so validation repertoires. The classifier was said to identify cytomegalovirus status with high specificity and sensitivity.

Generated by immunoSEQ multiplex PCR, the TCRdb table keeps only in-frame clones and is missing some. The sample includes approximately 160,000 clones, nearly 90% seen only once; the top ten take 10%. This CDR3 has 13 residues. Germline V CDR1 and CDR2: SGHTA, FQGNSA. Trimming cost V 3 bases and J 10 bases, with 15 bases left between them. The specimen was PBMCs. The chain is built from TRBV7-2 and TRBJ1-1, with D possibly being TRBD1 (6 bases). The TCR originated in a woman under 30 in good health and CMV-seropositive. CDR3 residues: CASSFAGAVGAFF. CDR3 bases: TGTGCCAGCAGCTTCGCAGGGGCGGTCGGAGCTTTCTTT.